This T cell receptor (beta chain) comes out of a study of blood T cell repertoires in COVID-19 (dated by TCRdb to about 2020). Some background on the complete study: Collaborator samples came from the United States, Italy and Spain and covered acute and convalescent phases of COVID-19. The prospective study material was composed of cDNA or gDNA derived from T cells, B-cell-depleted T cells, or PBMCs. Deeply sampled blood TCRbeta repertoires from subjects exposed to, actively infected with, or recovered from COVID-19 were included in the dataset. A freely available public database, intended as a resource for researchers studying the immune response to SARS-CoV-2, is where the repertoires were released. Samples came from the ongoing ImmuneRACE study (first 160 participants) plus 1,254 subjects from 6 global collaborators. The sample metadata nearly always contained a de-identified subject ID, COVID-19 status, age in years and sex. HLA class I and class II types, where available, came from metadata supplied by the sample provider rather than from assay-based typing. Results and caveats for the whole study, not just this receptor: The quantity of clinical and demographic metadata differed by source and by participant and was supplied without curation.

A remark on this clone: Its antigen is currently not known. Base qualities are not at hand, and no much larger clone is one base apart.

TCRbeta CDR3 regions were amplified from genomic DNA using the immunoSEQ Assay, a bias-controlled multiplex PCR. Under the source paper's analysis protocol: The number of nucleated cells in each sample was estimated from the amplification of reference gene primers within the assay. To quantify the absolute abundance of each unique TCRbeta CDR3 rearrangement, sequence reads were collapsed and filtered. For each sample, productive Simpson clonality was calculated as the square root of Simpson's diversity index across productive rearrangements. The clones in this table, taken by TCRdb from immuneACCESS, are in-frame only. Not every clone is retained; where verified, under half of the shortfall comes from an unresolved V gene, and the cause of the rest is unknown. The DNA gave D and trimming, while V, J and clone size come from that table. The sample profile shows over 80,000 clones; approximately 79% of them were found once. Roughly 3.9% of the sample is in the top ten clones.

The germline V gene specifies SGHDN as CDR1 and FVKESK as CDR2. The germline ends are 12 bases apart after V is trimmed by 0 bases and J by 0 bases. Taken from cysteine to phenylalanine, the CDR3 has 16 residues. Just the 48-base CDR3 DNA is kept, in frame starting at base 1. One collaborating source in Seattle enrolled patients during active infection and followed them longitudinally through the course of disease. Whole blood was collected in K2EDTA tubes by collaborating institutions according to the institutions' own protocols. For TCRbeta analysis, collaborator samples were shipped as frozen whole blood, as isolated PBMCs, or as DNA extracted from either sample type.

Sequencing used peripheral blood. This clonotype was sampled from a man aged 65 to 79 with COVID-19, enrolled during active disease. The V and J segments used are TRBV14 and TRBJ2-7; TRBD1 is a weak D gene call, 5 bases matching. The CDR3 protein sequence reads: CASSQDWTLYSYEQYF. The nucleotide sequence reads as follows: TGTGCCAGCAGCCAAGACTGGACACTATACTCCTACGAGCAGTACTTC.